This TCR beta chain is from a study of blood T cell repertoires in COVID-19. Study summary: The United States, Italy and Spain provided the acute and convalescent COVID-19 samples. Sample material is recorded as cDNA or gDNA derived from T cells, B-cell-depleted T cells, or PBMCs.

The assay was immunoSEQ multiplex PCR, and TCRdb's table has in-frame clones only and misses some. The table has around 130,000 clones, around 80% seen once. This CDR3 has 15 residues. This receptor was obtained from a woman aged 60-70 years with acute or convalescent COVID-19. The genes are TRBV12-2 and TRBJ1-1; the table's D gene call, TRBD1, was not cross checked with the DNA. TRBV12-2 is a pseudogene segment. The source material was peripheral blood. The DNA of the CDR3 is TGTGCAAGTCGCTTAGTGGCAGGGCGTATCACTGAAGCTTTCTTT. It encodes CASRLVAGRITEAFF.